Presented here are 27 T cell receptor beta chains from one specimen sequenced in a study of Ad26.COV2.S vaccination and SARS-CoV-2 variants. Produced via immunoSEQ multiplex PCR; TCRdb's table is partial and in-frame only. This sample has about 350,000 clones; under 95% occur once, and the top ten carry 3.9%. The source material was peripheral blood, sampled after recovery from COVID-19. These receptors all stem from a human donor who had recovered from COVID-19.

This clone was found once. This chain links TRBV6-5 with TRBJ1-1, with a tentative D call TRBD1 (6 bases). This CDR3 is 15 amino acids long. Germline CDR1 MNHEY, CDR2 SVGAGI. The V end lost 0 bases, the J end lost 1 base, and 9 bases lay between the germline ends. The CDR3 here is CASSYSLGANTEAFF. The CDR3 DNA reads as TGTGCCAGCAGTTACTCGCTGGGGGCGAACACTGAAGCTTTCTTT.

This chain joins TRBV11-2 and TRBJ2-5; D gene ambiguous. In germline, CDR1 is SGHAT, CDR2 FQNNGV. The V gene lost 0 bases and the J gene lost 5 bases, with 10 bases spanning the gap. CDR3 size: 14 residues. In DNA, the CDR3 is TGTGCCAGCAGCTTAGACTGGGGATCCGAGACCCAGTACTTC. Protein: CASSLDWGSETQYF.

The V call is TRBV6-5, the J call TRBJ1-2; D gene unclear. Between the trimmed V and J ends, which lost 6 bases and 4 bases, there was a span of 6 bases. Germline CDR1 and CDR2: MNHEY and SVGAGI. The CDR3 runs 11 residues. The CDR3 loop reads CASRTGYGYTF. The CDR3 coding sequence is TGTGCCAGCAGGACGGGCTATGGCTACACCTTC.

The chain employs TRBV6-6 and TRBJ1-1, with D unresolved. CDR1 and CDR2 from the germline V gene are MNHNY and SVGAGI (reference sequence). With 3 bases removed from V and 1 base from J, the gap between germline ends came to 12 bases. The CDR3 is 15 residues long. In DNA, the CDR3 is TGTGCCAGCAGTTATCCGGCCAGGTCGAACACTGAAGCTTTCTTT. Translating it yields CASSYPARSNTEAFF.

In its sample, this clone was seen once. The sample holds other DNA sequences that translate to the same CDR3. The chain combines TRBV9 with TRBJ1-1; TRBD1 aligns across 7 bases. Looked up from germline, CDR1 is SGDLS and CDR2 is YYNGEE. Trimming removed 2 bases from V and 2 bases from J; junction bases left unmatched: 3. The CDR3 spans 14 residues. The CDR3 reads CASSVGQLNTEAFF. CDR3 coding DNA: TGTGCCAGCAGCGTGGGACAGTTAAACACTGAAGCTTTCTTT.

The gene calls are TRBV6-5 and TRBJ1-5; D gene ambiguous. The V end lost 5 bases, the J end lost 6 bases, and 11 bases lay between the germline ends. The CDR3 loop spans 13 amino acids. Germline loops: CDR1 MNHEY, CDR2 SVGAGI. CDR3 nucleotide sequence: TGTGCCAGCAGTAAAACTCGCCTTCAGCCCCAGCATTTT. It translates to CASSKTRLQPQHF.

A remark on this clone: Other DNA sequences of this sample code for an identical CDR3. The V and J genes are TRBV7-3 and TRBJ2-3, with 12 bases that match TRBD2. V shed 4 bases, J shed 4 bases, and the junction held 3 bases outside the gene matches. The length of the CDR3 is 15 residues. The germline V gene encodes CDR1 SGHTA and CDR2 FQGTGA. Here the CDR3 reads CASSSSGGASDTQYF. In nucleotides, the CDR3 is TGTGCCAGCAGCTCTAGCGGGGGGGCGTCAGATACGCAGTATTTT.

J is TRBJ1-1 and V is TRBV18; TRBD1 is a possible D gene (6 bases). V dropped 1 base and J dropped 0 bases, with 18 bases sitting between them. The CDR3 contains 18 residues. CDR1 and CDR2 from the germline V gene are KGHSH and LQKENI. This CDR3 reads CASSPRMGHRSMNTEAFF. DNA for the CDR3: TGTGCCAGCTCACCACGCATGGGACACCGGTCCATGAACACTGAAGCTTTCTTT.

The rearrangement joins TRBV10-3 to TRBJ1-6, with 7 bases identical to TRBD1. CDR1 and CDR2 (germline): ENHRY, SYGVKD. V shed 10 bases, J shed 9 bases, and the junction held 15 bases outside the gene matches. The CDR3 has 15 amino acids. The CDR3 DNA is TGTGCCACCCGGGACAGCGGGGTGACGATTTCACCCCTCCACTTT. Translation gives CATRDSGVTISPLHF.

This rearrangement joins TRBV12-3 or TRBV12-4 to TRBJ1-5; no clear D gene. The V end lost 6 bases, the J end lost 5 bases, and 11 bases lay between the germline ends. The CDR3 sequence is 13 residues long. DNA of the CDR3: TGTGCCAGCAGGGTCTATCAGGATCAGCCCCAGCATTTT. Translating gives CASRVYQDQPQHF.

This clone was observed a few times. The chain links TRBV4-1 to TRBJ1-6; D remains ambiguous. Germline V gene data show CDR1 as MGHRA and CDR2 as YSYEKL. The CDR3 spans 18 residues. The V and J ends lost 3 bases and 2 bases respectively, with 17 bases between them. DNA for the CDR3: TGCGCCAGCAGCCATGGGCTGTCAGGCATCACCTATAATTCACCCCTCCACTTT. Encoded protein: CASSHGLSGITYNSPLHF.

The chain joins TRBV9 to TRBJ2-1; no firm D call. This CDR3 is built from 16 residues. Germline-derived CDR1 and CDR2 are SGDLS and YYNGEE. The V end lost 0 bases, the J end lost 3 bases, and 13 bases lay between the germline ends. The chain's CDR3 is CASSVAPYLDYNEQFF. The CDR3 coding sequence is TGTGCCAGCAGCGTAGCCCCTTACCTAGACTACAATGAGCAGTTCTTC.

This chain connects TRBV3-1 (or the pseudogene TRBV3-2) to TRBJ2-3, with 9 bases lining up with TRBD1. With V trimmed by 2 bases and J by 6 bases, 6 bases remained unmatched. The CDR3 totals 15 residues. The germline V gene encodes CDR1 LGHDT and CDR2 YNNKEL (reference sequence). The CDR3 DNA follows: TGTGCCAGCAGCCAACCTTACAGGGGGCGTGATACGCAGTATTTT. Protein product: CASSQPYRGRDTQYF.

The rearrangement uses TRBV6-5 and TRBJ1-5, with D unclear. In germline, CDR1 is MNHEY, CDR2 SVGAGI. CDR3 length: 15 residues. The ends were cut back, 5 bases at V and 1 base at J, with 12 bases in the middle. In nucleotides, the CDR3 is TGTGCCAGCAGTCGAAGCGGTGGGAGCAATCAGCCCCAGCATTTT. Translation gives CASSRSGGSNQPQHF.

The chain is built from TRBV19 and TRBJ2-2; TRBD1 matches 8 bases. V gave up 6 bases and J gave up 0 bases; unmatched junction bases: 9. The CDR3 has 17 residues. Germline V gives CDR1 LNHDA, CDR2 SQIVND (reference sequence). The CDR3 reads CASRPQGAWSNTGELFF. The DNA for the CDR3 is TGTGCCAGTAGACCCCAGGGGGCCTGGTCGAACACCGGGGAGCTGTTTTTT.

Here the CDR3 reads CASSSGRQSYEQYF. The CDR3 bases are TGTGCCAGCAGCTCGGGACGGCAATCCTACGAGCAGTACTTC. The genes are TRBV7-2 and TRBJ2-7; D might be TRBD1 or TRBD2, each matching 5 bases. Trimming took off 4 bases at V and 1 base at J, with 11 bases between the two ends. The CDR3 is 14 amino acids. In germline, CDR1 is SGHTA, CDR2 FQGNSA. The full variable domain, in which reference TRBV7-2 and TRBJ2-7 provide the parts outside the CDR3, is GAGVSQSPSNKVTEKGKDVELRCDPISGHTALYWYRQSLGQGLEFLIYFQGNSAPDKSGLPSDRFSAERTGGSVSTLTIQRTQQEDSAVYLCASSSGRQSYEQYFGPGTRLTVT.

This chain connects TRBV10-1 to TRBJ2-2; D possibly corresponds to TRBD2 (5 bases). CDR1 WNHNN and CDR2 SYGVQD come from the germline V gene (reference sequence). The CDR3 length is 15 residues. The V and J ends lost 3 bases and 0 bases respectively, with 8 bases between them. The CDR3 sequence is CASSDGSANTGELFF. The CDR3 nucleotides read TGCGCCAGCAGTGATGGTAGCGCGAACACCGGGGAGCTGTTTTTT.

In its sample, this clone was seen once. The rearrangement links TRBV6-5 to TRBJ2-4, with D possibly TRBD1 on 5 matching bases. The germline gives CDR1 MNHEY, CDR2 SVGAGI. The CDR3 spans 13 residues. Trimming took 6 bases from V and 7 from J, leaving 13 bases between them. The DNA for the CDR3 is TGTGCCAGCAGCCGACAGTATATGAACATTCAGTACTTC. It specifies CASSRQYMNIQYF.

This clone was picked up one time. CDR3 region: CASSLSGGRGYGYTF. The DNA of the CDR3 is TGTGCCAGCAGTTTATCGGGTGGAAGAGGCTATGGCTACACCTTC. This rearrangement joins TRBV27 to TRBJ1-2, with D hard to call. Trimming removed 0 bases at V and 4 bases at J, with 12 bases between. CDR1 and CDR2 (germline): MNHEY, SMNVEV (reference sequence). This CDR3 has 15 residues.

The chain has TRBV5-6 and TRBJ1-2; D gene unclear. This CDR3 comprises 14 residues. From germline, CDR1 is SGHDT and CDR2 YYEEEE. With 3 bases removed from V and 4 bases from J, the gap between germline ends came to 13 bases. The CDR3 DNA sequence: TGTGCCAGCAGCTCCGGAGGAGGAACCTATGGCTACACCTTC. This codes for CASSSGGGTYGYTF.

This clone was counted once. V gene TRBV5-4 combines with J gene TRBJ2-2; D is ambiguous. Per the germline V gene, CDR1 is SGHNT and CDR2 is YYREEE (reference sequence). Deletions cut 2 bases from V and 0 bases from J, with 8 bases between. The CDR3 consists of 15 residues. CDR3 DNA: TGTGCCAGCAGCTTTAGGCAGGCGAACACCGGGGAGCTGTTTTTT. Amino acids: CASSFRQANTGELFF.

The chain recombines TRBV6-2 or TRBV6-3 with TRBJ1-5; no definite D call. The germline V gene encodes CDR1 MNHEY and CDR2 SVGEGT. V was cut by 6 bases and J by 5 bases, with 14 bases left in between. The CDR3 runs 14 residues. The CDR3: CASSKPGWDQPQHF. CDR3 DNA: TGTGCCAGCAGCAAACCGGGGTGGGATCAGCCCCAGCATTTT.

This rearrangement joins TRBV10-1 to TRBJ1-4, with 8 bases identical to TRBD1. The CDR3 runs to 17 residues. J gave up 0 bases and V 2 bases, and 5 bases lay outside the gene matches. The germline CDR1 and CDR2 sequences are WNHNN and SYGVQD (reference sequence). The CDR3 bases are TGCGCCAGCAGTGAGAGGGGGACAGGAACAACTAATGAAAAACTGTTTTTT. Protein sequence: CASSERGTGTTNEKLFF.

This chain links TRBV19 with TRBJ2-3; either TRBD1 or TRBD2 may fit D (7 bases each). Germline V CDR1 and CDR2: LNHDA, SQIVND (reference sequence). V was clipped by 5 bases and J by 5 bases, with 14 bases between them. The CDR3 is 14 amino acids. The CDR3 reads CASSVTGRVDTQYF. The CDR3 bases are TGTGCCAGTAGTGTGACAGGGAGGGTAGATACGCAGTATTTT.

This clone was seen just once. Here the CDR3 DNA reads TGCGCCAGCAGCTTGAACGGACAGGAGGTGAACACTGAAGCTTTCTTT. Protein product: CASSLNGQEVNTEAFF. The rearrangement uses TRBV5-1 and TRBJ1-1, with 7 bases lining up with TRBD1. Germline V gene sequence: CDR1 SGHRS, CDR2 YFSETQ. CDR3 length equals 16 residues. Losses at the gene ends were 1 base for V and 0 bases for J; bases not matched to a gene: 6. Full variable domain (missing parts from reference TRBV5-1 and TRBJ1-1): KAGVTQTPRYLIKTRGQQVTLSCSPISGHRSVSWYQQTPGQGLQFLFEYFSETQRNKGNFPGRFSGRQFSNSRSEMNVSTLELGDSALYLCASSLNGQEVNTEAFFGQGTRLTVV.

The chain links TRBV2 to TRBJ2-7; 11 nucleotides agree with TRBD1. The CDR3 length is 17 residues. Germline CDR1 and CDR2: SNHLY and FYNNEI. The V segment lost 4 bases and the J segment 0 bases; nucleotides outside the gene matches: 8. CDR3 residues: CASSGSRDRGNSYEQYF. CDR3 DNA: TGTGCCAGCAGTGGGTCCCGGGACAGGGGGAACTCCTACGAGCAGTACTTC. Full variable domain (missing parts from reference TRBV2 and TRBJ2-7): EPEVTQTPSHQVTQMGQEVILRCVPISNHLYFYWYRQILGQKVEFLVSFYNNEISEKSEIFDDQFSVERPDGSNFTLKIRSTKLEDSAMYFCASSGSRDRGNSYEQYFGPGTRLTVT.

The chain carries TRBV5-8 and TRBJ1-2, with D possibly matching TRBD1 (6 bases). Germline values: CDR1 SGHTS, CDR2 YDEGEE. CDR3 length: 13 amino acids. Trimming took 6 bases from V and 4 from J, leaving 13 bases between them. DNA of the CDR3: TGTGCCAGCACCCAGGGGCAGGGCTATGGCTACACCTTC. It translates to CASTQGQGYGYTF.